This T cell receptor beta chain was sequenced during a study of T cell responses to AZD1222 COVID-19 vaccine. Notes on this clone: No antigen is known for it.

Study findings and constraints: In a largely white British group with more females than males, clonal diversity was possibly underestimated.

Measured with immunoSEQ multiplex PCR; TCRdb has only the in-frame clones, and not every one. Among about 180,000 clones listed, 94% were seen once. The CDR3 has 15 amino acids. The germline V gene has CDR1 LNHDA and CDR2 SQIVND (reference sequence). V dropped 6 bases and J dropped 4; count of bases not matched to a gene: 12. Pooling was applied to second doses at about 4 or about 12 weeks. V usage is TRBV19 and J usage is TRBJ2-7, with 7 positions matching TRBD1. The receptor comes from an adult who received the AZD1222 COVID-19 vaccine. The sequenced sample was peripheral blood, obtained 28 days after the second AZD1222 dose. The CDR3 bases are TGTGCCAGTAGATCCCAACCGGGCAGGGGGTACGAGCAGTACTTC. Translated, it gives CASRSQPGRGYEQYF.